The 24 T cell receptor beta chains in this list originate from one sample, sequenced in a study of CD8 T cells in ankylosing spondylitis. In TCRdb, the 5' RACE reads were re-called with MiXCR into one record per CDR3 protein. In the table there are 80,000 to 100,000 distinct CDR3 sequences, approximately 9% of which are singletons. Source material: blood, either unsorted or a sorted T cell fraction (not recorded which). These TCRs come from a male donor with ankylosing spondylitis or in good health (not recorded which).

The table lists this clonotype with many counts. The chain uses TRBV7-3 and TRBJ2-2; D is possibly TRBD2 (5 bases). V dropped 1 base and J dropped 0 bases, with 9 bases sitting between them. The CDR3 is 16 amino acids. Germline-derived CDR1 and CDR2 are SGHTA and FQGTGA. The CDR3 spells CASSLMAGTNTGELFF. As DNA, the CDR3 is TGTGCCAGCAGCTTAATGGCGGGCACGAACACCGGGGAGCTGTTTTTT.

The J gene is TRBJ2-7, the V gene TRBV6-5; D call uncertain. In germline, CDR1 is MNHEY, CDR2 SVGAGI. The V end was cut by 6 bases, the J end by 1 base, with 16 bases between. The CDR3 loop spans 15 amino acids. The CDR3: CASSLERKSSYEQYF. The CDR3 bases are TGTGCCAGCAGCCTAGAGAGGAAATCTTCCTACGAGCAGTACTTC.

This clonotype has only one observation. This may be a read error, as it is one base from a much larger clone. CDR3 region: CASRSSSYEQYF. The CDR3 nucleotides are TGTGCCAGCAGGTCCTCCTCCTACGAGCAGTACTTC. The chain is built from TRBV12-3 or TRBV12-4 and TRBJ2-7, with no clear D. Trimming removed 6 bases from V and 0 bases from J, with 6 bases in between. The CDR3 runs to 12 residues.

This clonotype was detected a few times. The chain employs TRBV11-2 and TRBJ2-7; D is uncertain. Per the germline V gene, CDR1 is SGHAT and CDR2 is FQNNGV. The V end lost 4 bases, the J end lost 3 bases, and 10 bases lay between the germline ends. The CDR3 sequence is 13 residues long. CDR3 residues: CASSYDWLYEQYF. The CDR3 DNA follows: TGTGCCAGCAGCTACGACTGGCTCTACGAGCAGTACTTC. Drawing the rest from reference TRBV11-2 and TRBJ2-7, the complete variable domain is EAGVAQSPRYKIIEKRQSVAFWCNPISGHATLYWYQQILGQGPKLLIQFQNNGVVDDSQLPKDRFSAERLKGVDSTLKIQPAKLEDSAVYLCASSYDWLYEQYFGPGTRLTVT.

The chain links TRBV20-1 to TRBJ2-1; D gene ambiguous. Germline CDR1 DFQATT, CDR2 SNEGSKA (reference sequence). V was trimmed by 5 bases and J by 3 bases, leaving 5 bases between them. This CDR3 has 11 amino acids. CDR3 bases: TGCAGTGCTCCCTACTACAATGAGCAGTTCTTC. It encodes CSAPYYNEQFF.

The V gene is TRBV19, the J gene TRBJ2-7, with D tentatively TRBD2 (6 bases). Trimming removed 4 bases from V and 0 bases from J, with 10 bases in between. The length of the CDR3 is 14 residues. Germline V gene data show CDR1 as LNHDA and CDR2 as SQIVND (reference sequence). The CDR3 spells CASSTGGSSYEQYF. The CDR3 nucleotides are TGTGCCAGTAGTACCGGGGGTTCCTCCTACGAGCAGTACTTC.

This clonotype was counted only a few times. The V call is TRBV5-1, the J call TRBJ2-3; maybe TRBD1 (6 bases). Trimming stripped 2 bases from V and 4 bases from J, with 14 bases between. The CDR3 contains 15 residues. Per germline, CDR1 SGHRS and CDR2 YFSETQ. The CDR3 region has the DNA TGCGCCAGCAGCTTCTCAAGGGGGTCGTCAGATACGCAGTATTTT. Translated: CASSFSRGSSDTQYF.

This sequence joins TRBV5-1 and TRBJ2-2; 13 bases line up with TRBD2. The CDR3 totals 16 residues. Germline V gene lookup returns CDR1 SGHRS and CDR2 YFSETQ. V lost 7 bases to trimming and J lost 1 base; unmatched junction nucleotides: 4. CDR3 in amino acids: CASERTSGGNTGELFF. The CDR3 region has the DNA TGCGCCAGCGAGCGGACTAGCGGGGGGAACACCGGGGAGCTGTTTTTT.

This clonotype has ten or more counts. This chain links TRBV10-3 with TRBJ2-3; D unresolved. Trimming shortened V by 0 bases and J by 4 bases, and 5 bases separated the two germline ends. Looked up from germline, CDR1 is ENHRY and CDR2 is SYGVKD. The CDR3 runs to 13 residues. The CDR3 is CAISESSADTQYF. The DNA for the CDR3 is TGTGCCATCAGTGAGTCGTCGGCAGATACGCAGTATTTT.

This clonotype was detected many times. This chain uses TRBV12-3 or TRBV12-4 with TRBJ2-5; unclear D gene. V lost 1 base and J lost 2, with 8 bases in between. The CDR3 extends over 14 amino acids. CDR3 bases: TGTGCCAGCAGTTTAGTAGGATATCAAGAGACCCAGTACTTC. Translation gives CASSLVGYQETQYF.

This clonotype appeared many times. This chain joins TRBV20-1 and TRBJ2-1; a possible D gene is TRBD2 (6 bases). CDR3 length: 15 amino acids. V was cut by 7 bases and J by 0 bases, with 16 bases left in between. Germline assignment: CDR1 DFQATT and CDR2 SNEGSKA (reference sequence). CDR3: CSVAGKTNSYNEQFF. As DNA, the CDR3 is TGCAGTGTTGCGGGGAAGACTAACTCCTACAATGAGCAGTTCTTC.

This clonotype was seen a few times. The chain has TRBV5-1 and TRBJ2-1; 15 nucleotides line up with TRBD2. In germline, CDR1 is SGHRS, CDR2 YFSETQ. The trim removed 4 bases at V and 4 bases at J, leaving 6 bases unmatched. The CDR3 totals 17 residues. CDR3 DNA sequence: TGCGCCAGCAGCATTGGGACTAGCGGGGGGTTTTACAATGAGCAGTTCTTC. This codes for CASSIGTSGGFYNEQFF.

This clonotype was seen at least ten times. The chain combines TRBV10-3 with TRBJ2-3; D not certain. Germline CDR1 reads ENHRY; CDR2 reads SYGVKD. The ends were cut back, 10 bases at V and 3 bases at J, with 20 bases in the middle. This CDR3 is built from 15 residues. CDR3: CATSTGPIKTDTQYF. In nucleotides, the CDR3 is TGTGCCACGTCAACCGGGCCTATAAAAACAGATACGCAGTATTTT.

This clonotype occurred many times. The chain employs TRBV27 and TRBJ2-3; D not certain. The CDR3 sequence is 13 residues long. Germline lookup yields CDR1 MNHEY and CDR2 SMNVEV (reference sequence). V lost 2 bases to trimming and J lost 2 bases, with 5 bases between them. CDR3 sequence reads: CASSLTYTDTQYF. CDR3 nucleotides: TGTGCCAGCAGTTTAACCTACACAGATACGCAGTATTTT.

This clonotype was counted ten times or more. The V gene is TRBV20-1, the J gene TRBJ1-1; 7 bases align to TRBD1. J gave up 1 base and V 5 bases, and 10 bases lay outside the gene matches. CDR3 size: 15 residues. Germline loops: CDR1 DFQATT, CDR2 SNEGSKA (reference sequence). Here the CDR3 reads CSAAGGERKNTEAFF. In nucleotides, the CDR3 is TGCAGTGCTGCAGGGGGAGAAAGAAAGAACACTGAAGCTTTCTTT.

The chain links TRBV3-1 to TRBJ2-1, with TRBD2 matching 8 bases. V was clipped by 10 bases and J by 0 bases; unmatched bases: 14. The CDR3 extends over 17 amino acids. CDR1 and CDR2 (germline): LGHDT, YNNKEL (reference sequence). The CDR3 protein is CATSQHYGGASYNEQFF. Written as DNA, the CDR3 is TGTGCCACCTCCCAGCATTACGGGGGGGCCTCCTACAATGAGCAGTTCTTC.

The V and J genes are TRBV12-3 or TRBV12-4 and TRBJ2-2, with D possibly being TRBD1 or TRBD2 (7 bases each). The V end was cut by 4 bases, the J end by 5 bases, with 17 bases between. There are 16 residues in the CDR3. DNA of the CDR3: TGTGCCAGCAGTTCTTGGGGAGGGGGCATGACCGGGGAGCTGTTTTTT. It is translated as CASSSWGGGMTGELFF.

Ten or more counts support this clonotype. The rearrangement links TRBV27 to TRBJ2-1; a weak D match, TRBD2 (6 bases). V was cut by 6 bases and J by 7 bases, with 13 bases left in between. This CDR3 is built from 13 residues. Germline lookup yields CDR1 MNHEY and CDR2 SMNVEV (reference sequence). CDR3 coding DNA: TGTGCCAGCAGCTGGACTATCGGGAATGAGCAGTTCTTC. This translates into CASSWTIGNEQFF.

This clonotype has ten or more counts. The rearrangement links TRBV5-1 to TRBJ2-3; TRBD1 matches 9 bases. V dropped 1 base and J dropped 11; count of bases not matched to a gene: 11. This CDR3 spans 15 amino acids. Looked up from germline, CDR1 is SGHRS and CDR2 is YFSETQ. The CDR3 spells CASSLPGAGTGQQYF. Here the CDR3 DNA reads TGCGCCAGCAGCTTGCCGGGAGCCGGGACAGGGCAGCAGTATTTT.

This clonotype has a count of ten or more. The chain joins TRBV6-5 to TRBJ1-4, with D possibly TRBD1 on 5 matching bases. The V end lost 5 bases, the J end lost 0 bases, and 13 bases lay between the germline ends. Germline CDR1 and CDR2: MNHEY and SVGAGI. CDR3 length equals 16 residues. CDR3 nucleotides: TGTGCCAGCAGTCCCGGGACCTTATCAACTAATGAAAAACTGTTTTTT. Its protein product is CASSPGTLSTNEKLFF.

This clonotype was seen at least ten times. This chain joins TRBV11-2 and TRBJ2-2, with D perhaps matching TRBD2 (6 bases). Germline-derived CDR1 and CDR2 are SGHAT and FQNNGV. Trimming took off 3 bases at V and 5 bases at J, with 10 bases between the two ends. The CDR3 is 14 amino acids. The chain's CDR3 is CASSFNRETGELFF. Here the CDR3 DNA reads TGTGCCAGCAGCTTTAATCGGGAGACCGGGGAGCTGTTTTTT.

This clonotype has only a few counts. This chain joins TRBV7-3 and TRBJ2-3, with D tentatively TRBD1 or TRBD2 (5 bases each). Trimming pared 4 bases from V and 5 bases from J, leaving 16 bases between. Per the germline V gene, CDR1 is SGHTA and CDR2 is FQGTGA. The CDR3 extends over 15 amino acids. This chain's CDR3 is CASSYQGGGLDTQYF. The CDR3 DNA reads TGTGCCAGCAGCTACCAGGGTGGAGGCCTAGATACGCAGTATTTT.

This clonotype was recorded a few times. The rearrangement links TRBV18 to TRBJ1-1; perhaps TRBD1 as D (6 bases). CDR1 and CDR2 (germline): KGHSH, LQKENI. The CDR3 has 15 residues. V gave up 4 bases and J gave up 3 bases, with 15 bases separating them. CDR3 DNA: TGTGCCAGCTCACGACTTTACAGGGAACACACTGAAGCTTTCTTT. It yields the protein CASSRLYREHTEAFF.

This clonotype was seen ten or more times. The CDR3 DNA is TGCAGCGTACTTATTACCTCCTACAATGAGCAGTTCTTC. Amino acid sequence: CSVLITSYNEQFF. V is TRBV29-1 and J is TRBJ2-1, with D unclear. This CDR3 is built from 13 residues. Trimming left V 6 bases short and J 0 bases short, with 9 bases between. Germline V gives CDR1 SQVTM, CDR2 ANQGSEA.